These 23 T cell receptor beta chains were all obtained from the same sample, sequenced in a study of regulatory T cells in long-lasting Graves disease. Arm-PCR of CDR3 regions and iRepertoire HTBI primers were the basis on which TCR beta libraries were built. TCRdb itself ran the multiplex PCR reads through MiXCR, one entry per CDR3 protein. The data contain a few hundred thousand distinct CDR3 sequences, more than 20% of them singletons. Stated time point: persistent/refractory GD, antithyroid drugs over 5 years with positive TRAb. Construction of the TCR library relied on RNA isolated from PBMCs. The sample in question was peripheral blood mononuclear cells (PBMCs), obtained when the disease was refractory, from a patient treated with antithyroid drugs. The source is a woman aged 40 to 50 with Graves disease.

The chain carries TRBV9 and TRBJ2-1; D is ambiguous. Trimming took off 8 bases at V and 0 bases at J, with 9 bases between the two ends. The CDR3 sequence is 13 residues long. Per germline, CDR1 SGDLS and CDR2 YYNGEE. In nucleotides, the CDR3 is TGTGCCAGTGGTGGAAGCTCCTACAATGAGCAGTTCTTC. Its protein product is CASGGSSYNEQFF.

This rearrangement joins TRBV28 to TRBJ2-1; TRBD2 aligns across 12 bases. The trim removed 2 bases at V and 4 bases at J, leaving 6 bases unmatched. Germline CDR1 and CDR2: MDHEN and SYDVKM. CDR3 length equals 17 residues. The CDR3 spells CASSLASGRARYNEQFF. DNA of the CDR3: TGTGCCAGCAGTTTAGCTAGCGGGAGGGCCCGGTACAATGAGCAGTTCTTC.

This clonotype was seen repeatedly, ten times or more. The chain links TRBV2 to TRBJ1-2; TRBD1 aligns across 7 bases. The V gene's germline CDR1 is SNHLY and CDR2 FYNNEI. J lost 1 base, V lost 7 bases, and 3 bases had no gene match. The CDR3 has 13 residues. This chain's CDR3 is CASTGQVNYGYTF. The CDR3, as DNA: TGTGCCAGCACCGGACAGGTTAACTATGGCTACACCTTC.

In its sample, this clonotype was seen many times. The chain recombines TRBV5-1 with TRBJ1-4; no firm D call. The CDR3 totals 12 residues. The germline V gene encodes CDR1 SGHRS and CDR2 YFSETQ. The germline V and J ends were trimmed by 4 bases and 12 bases, with 13 bases remaining between them. CDR3 sequence: CASSVDSRELFF. CDR3 DNA: TGCGCCAGCAGCGTGGACTCGAGGGAACTGTTTTTT. Looking up the rest from reference TRBV5-1 and TRBJ1-4 gives the full variable domain: KAGVTQTPRYLIKTRGQQVTLSCSPISGHRSVSWYQQTPGQGLQFLFEYFSETQRNKGNFPGRFSGRQFSNSRSEMNVSTLELGDSALYLCASSVDSRELFFGSGTQLSVL.

The chain has TRBV20-1 and TRBJ2-3; D unclear. Trimming took off 3 bases at V and 5 bases at J, with 12 bases between the two ends. CDR1 DFQATT and CDR2 SNEGSKA come from the germline V gene (reference sequence). The CDR3 length is 13 residues. DNA for the CDR3: TGCAGTGCTAGCGGGCCCAGAGGAGATACGCAGTATTTT. Translation gives CSASGPRGDTQYF.

The table lists this clonotype with a few counts. The chain's CDR3 is CASTLGGSGNTIYF. The CDR3 DNA reads as TGTGCCAGCACCCTAGGGGGTTCTGGAAACACCATATATTTT. The chain recombines TRBV12-3 or TRBV12-4 with TRBJ1-3; perhaps TRBD1 as D (6 bases). This CDR3 is built from 14 residues. V was shortened by 7 bases and J by 1 base, with 11 bases between the two germline ends.

The chain employs TRBV19 and TRBJ2-7; 12 positions match TRBD2. J was trimmed by 3 bases and V by 4 bases; bases with no gene match: 4. Germline CDR1 LNHDA, CDR2 SQIVND (reference sequence). The CDR3 runs 15 residues. CDR3 sequence reads: CASSKGTSGFYEQYF. CDR3 DNA sequence: TGTGCCAGTAGTAAAGGGACTAGCGGGTTCTACGAGCAGTACTTC.

Turning to this clonotype: A much larger clone lies a single base off, so this may be a read error. The rearrangement uses TRBV6-2 or TRBV6-3 and TRBJ1-2, with 8 bases identical to TRBD1. CDR1 MNHEY and CDR2 SVGEGT come from the germline V gene. With V trimmed by 8 bases and J by 5 bases, 16 bases remained unmatched. The CDR3 is made up of 16 amino acids. The CDR3 DNA sequence: TGTGCCAGCGGTCCAGAATCGGAGACAGGGGTTTATGGCTACACCTTC. It is translated as CASGPESETGVYGYTF.

This clonotype was seen only a few times. The chain links TRBV6-2 or TRBV6-3 to TRBJ1-4; the D is unclear. V lost 6 bases and J lost 7, with 21 bases in between. This CDR3 comprises 16 residues. The germline gives CDR1 MNHEY, CDR2 SVGEGT. The CDR3 nucleotides read TGTGCCAGCAGCCCCCGTGCGCCCCGGCATAGTGAAAAACTGTTTTTT. Its translation is CASSPRAPRHSEKLFF.

This clonotype turned up a few times. The V gene is TRBV7-9, the J gene TRBJ1-2; D may be TRBD1 (5 bases). V was trimmed by 1 base and J by 4 bases, leaving 19 bases between them. Per germline, CDR1 SEHNR and CDR2 FQNEAQ (reference sequence). The CDR3 extends over 17 amino acids. For the CDR3, the DNA is TGTGCCAGCAGCTTAGGCTCGCAGGGAGCGGTTATCTATGGCTACACCTTC. Translated: CASSLGSQGAVIYGYTF.

This clonotype was observed a handful of times. V is TRBV7-9 and J is TRBJ1-1, with no clear D. V was trimmed by 1 base and J by 10 bases, leaving 10 bases between them. This CDR3 is 12 amino acids long. Germline loops: CDR1 SEHNR, CDR2 FQNEAQ (reference sequence). The CDR3 nucleotides read TGTGCCAGCAGCTTAGAAAGGAGCCGAGCTTTCTTT. Translating gives CASSLERSRAFF.

As DNA, the CDR3 is TGTGCCAGCTCACCACCTAGGCCATGGTCAGAGACCCAGTACTTC. It specifies CASSPPRPWSETQYF. The rearrangement links TRBV18 to TRBJ2-5; no firm D call. CDR1 and CDR2 from the germline V gene are KGHSH and LQKENI. The CDR3 sequence is 15 residues long. V lost 0 bases, J lost 4 bases, and 12 bases lay in between.

The chain has TRBV6-2 or TRBV6-3 and TRBJ2-2; unclear D gene. The CDR3 runs 15 residues. Per the germline V gene, CDR1 is MNHEY and CDR2 is SVGEGT. Trimming cost V 7 bases and J 0 bases, with 12 bases left between them. CDR3 sequence (DNA): TGTGCCAGCATGACTTTATTCTCGAACACCGGGGAGCTGTTTTTT. Residues: CASMTLFSNTGELFF.

This clonotype was recorded at least ten times. The chain carries TRBV7-8 and TRBJ1-2; no definite D call. The CDR3 has 15 amino acids. Germline V CDR1 and CDR2: SGHVS, FQNEAQ. Trimming removed 1 base from V and 4 bases from J, with 13 bases in between. CDR3 DNA sequence: TGTGCCAGCAGCTTAGGTCCAGCGTATGTCTATGGCTACACCTTC. As protein: CASSLGPAYVYGYTF.

About this clonotype itself: An end of the junction differs from the germline gene, which may be a read error. The V and J genes are TRBV2 and TRBJ2-4, with D uncertain. The CDR3 loop spans 10 amino acids. CDR1 SNHLY and CDR2 FYNNEI come from the germline V gene. The CDR3 coding sequence is TGTACCAGCAGCTCTCTTAGATTAAGGTTC. Protein: CTSSSLRLRF.

This chain joins TRBV5-1 and TRBJ2-6; D is possibly TRBD1 (5 bases). Germline CDR1 and CDR2: SGHRS and YFSETQ. Trimming cost V 5 bases and J 0 bases, with 15 bases left between them. The CDR3 has 17 amino acids. CDR3 in DNA: TGCGCCAGCAGGCGTACAGGATCGAGCTCTGGGGCCAACGTCCTGACTTTC. It translates to CASRRTGSSSGANVLTF.

This clonotype was observed at least ten times. The chain has TRBV28 and TRBJ1-2, with D unclear. Germline V gene data show CDR1 as MDHEN and CDR2 as SYDVKM. V lost 8 bases to trimming and J lost 5 bases, with 15 bases between them. The CDR3 loop spans 13 amino acids. The CDR3 nucleotides are TGTGCCAGCGAGAGGGAGATGCGTTATGGCTACACCTTC. Amino acid sequence: CASEREMRYGYTF.

The rearrangement links TRBV28 to TRBJ2-5, with 9 bases aligning to TRBD2. The J call is doubtful: the DNA matches TRBJ2-1 better. The CDR3 extends over 21 amino acids. CDR1 and CDR2 (germline): MDHEN, SYDVKM. The CDR3 spells CASSPPPETLLTSGFDNEQFF. The DNA of the CDR3 is TGTGCCAGCAGTCCTCCCCCAGAGACCCTACTGACTAGCGGCTTCGACAATGAGCAGTTCTTC.

This clonotype was seen a few times. The CDR3 DNA sequence: TGTGCCAGCAGCTTCGGGCGGGACAGCTCCTACGAGCAGTACTTC. It encodes CASSFGRDSSYEQYF. The chain couples TRBV5-5 to TRBJ2-7; D is possibly TRBD1 (7 bases). Germline-derived CDR1 and CDR2 are SGHKS and YYEKEE (reference sequence). Trimming removed 2 bases from V and 0 bases from J, with 12 bases in between. This CDR3 comprises 15 residues.

This clonotype was detected only a few times. The V and J genes are TRBV6-5 and TRBJ2-1; 8 nucleotides agree with TRBD2. With V trimmed by 2 bases and J by 4 bases, 16 bases remained unmatched. The CDR3 covers 19 residues. The germline CDR1 and CDR2 sequences are MNHEY and SVGAGI. CDR3 nucleotide sequence: TGTGCCAGCAGTTACACCCTTACTAGCGGATGGAAAACTTACAATGAGCAGTTCTTC. As protein: CASSYTLTSGWKTYNEQFF.

This rearrangement joins TRBV30 to TRBJ2-2; possible D gene TRBD2, 5 bases. The V gene's germline CDR1 is GTSNPN and CDR2 SVGIG (reference sequence). V lost 0 bases and J lost 5, with 10 bases in between. CDR3 length equals 14 residues. In nucleotides, the CDR3 is TGTGCCTGGAGTGTCGGGGTTATTACCGGGGAGCTGTTTTTT. Amino acid sequence: CAWSVGVITGELFF.

The rearrangement uses TRBV6-2 or TRBV6-3 and TRBJ2-2, with TRBD1 matching over 7 bases. Germline V gene sequence: CDR1 MNHEY, CDR2 SVGEGT. V was pared by 6 bases and J by 2 bases, with 6 bases of the junction left unmatched. This CDR3 has 15 amino acids. For the CDR3, the DNA is TGTGCCAGCAGGACGGGACAGATAAACACCGGGGAGCTGTTTTTT. This gives the protein CASRTGQINTGELFF.

This clonotype has just a few counts. J is TRBJ1-3 and V is TRBV9; 8 nucleotides align to TRBD1. Trimming took 0 bases from V and 0 from J; bases not matched to a gene: 2. This CDR3 contains 16 residues. In germline, CDR1 is SGDLS, CDR2 YYNGEE. The CDR3 nucleotides read TGTGCCAGCAGCGTAGCTGGACAGGGCTCTGGAAACACCATATATTTT. It is translated as CASSVAGQGSGNTIYF. The complete variable domain, with remaining parts taken from reference TRBV9 and TRBJ1-3, reads DSGVTQTPKHLITATGQRVTLRCSPRSGDLSVYWYQQSLDQGLQFLIQYYNGEERAKGNILERFSAQQFPDLHSELNLSSLELGDSALYFCASSVAGQGSGNTIYFGEGSWLTVV.